This T cell receptor beta chain was sequenced for a study of identical twins. MiXCR was run by TCRdb on the 5' RACE reads, yielding one entry per CDR3 protein. This table has approximately 700,000 distinct CDR3 sequences, 5.5% to 6.5% appearing once. Findings of the study overall: Model-predicted out-of-frame TCR alpha sharing fell below observed values in monozygotic twins.

The V and J ends lost 1 base and 6 bases, in that order; junction bases with no gene match: 2. The CDR3 is 13 amino acids. Per germline, CDR1 DFQATT and CDR2 SNEGSKA (reference sequence). This clonotype was detected many times. Antigen specificity is unknown. The gene calls are TRBV20-1 and TRBJ2-1; 8 bases match TRBD2. Sequencing input: naive T cells sorted from blood. This clonotype originated in a man aged 18 to 35 in good health. The DNA for the CDR3 is TGCAGTGCTAGAGCCGGGACTAGCAATGAGCAGTTCTTC. Translation gives CSARAGTSNEQFF.